This T cell receptor beta chain was identified during a study of shared clonotypes between healthy human individuals. Overall study findings and caveats: Deeper or shallower sequencing was expected to change how clonotypes are shared among donors.

How the authors handled the data: ImmunoSEQ yielded junction-only sequences lacking quality scores, so filtering differed. Measured with immunoSEQ multiplex PCR; TCRdb has only the in-frame clones, and not every one. V, J and clone size are taken as reported in that table, and D and trimming were inferred from the DNA itself. The data show nearly 2 million clones, with over 85% seen just once and 1.2% held by the top ten. Naive-designated CD8 cells lacked CD45RO, were positively enriched for CCR7, and omitted terminally differentiated effector memory CD45RA+ cells. As concerns this clone: The antigen is unknown.

The sequence was collected from a man between 18 and 35 years old in good health. What was sequenced was naive CD8+ T cells sorted from blood.

CDR3 coding DNA: TGCGCCAGCAGCTCCCGGGACAGGGGGCAAGAGGAGTACTTC. Encoded protein: CASSSRDRGQEEYF. The chain uses TRBV4-1 and TRBJ2-7; 12 bases are shared with TRBD1. Trimming cost V 5 bases and J 11 bases; bases outside gene matches: 10. Germline assignment: CDR1 MGHRA and CDR2 YSYEKL. The CDR3 consists of 14 residues.